The clone carrying this TCR beta chain has a handful of counts. Its antigen is undetermined. The data stem from a study of cytomegalovirus exposure and HLA in healthy donors. The study's findings and limits: What was likely a sequencing artifact was a cluster of highly shared sequence variants. Later analysis reportedly placed an Asian-associated ancestry cluster below the roughly 700-donor mean in N-insertions.

This CDR3 comprises 14 residues. CDR1 is SQVTM and CDR2 is ANQGSEA in the germline V gene. Unmatched junction bases numbered 3, after V lost 6 bases and J lost 3 bases. Donors counted as nominally healthy when sampled, yet unrecorded immune exposures were likely. The PCR contained 60 Vbeta and 13 Jbeta primers. Repertoires were generated with immunoSEQ multiplex PCR, while TCRdb's copy carries only in-frame clones and drops some. Among under 200,000 clones listed, less than 90% were seen once. V and J are TRBV29-1 and TRBJ2-3; TRBD2 agrees at 13 bases. This TCR derives from a woman aged 25 to 39 in good health and CMV-seronegative. The specimen sequenced was PBMCs. The CDR3 is CSVGTSGVTDTQYF. The CDR3 coding sequence is TGCAGCGTCGGGACTAGCGGGGTTACAGATACGCAGTATTTT.